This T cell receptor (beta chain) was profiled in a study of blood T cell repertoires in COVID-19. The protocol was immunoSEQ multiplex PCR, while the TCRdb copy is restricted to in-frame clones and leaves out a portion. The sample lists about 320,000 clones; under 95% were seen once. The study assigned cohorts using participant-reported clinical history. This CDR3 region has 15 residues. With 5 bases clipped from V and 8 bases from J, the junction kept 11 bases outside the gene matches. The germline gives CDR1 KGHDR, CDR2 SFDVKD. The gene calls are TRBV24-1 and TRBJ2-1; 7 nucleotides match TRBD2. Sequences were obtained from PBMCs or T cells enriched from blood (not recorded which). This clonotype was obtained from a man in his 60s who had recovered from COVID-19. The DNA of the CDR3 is TGTGCCACCAGTGTGCTAGCGGAGGAGGGAGATGAGCAGTTCTTC. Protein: CATSVLAEEGDEQFF.